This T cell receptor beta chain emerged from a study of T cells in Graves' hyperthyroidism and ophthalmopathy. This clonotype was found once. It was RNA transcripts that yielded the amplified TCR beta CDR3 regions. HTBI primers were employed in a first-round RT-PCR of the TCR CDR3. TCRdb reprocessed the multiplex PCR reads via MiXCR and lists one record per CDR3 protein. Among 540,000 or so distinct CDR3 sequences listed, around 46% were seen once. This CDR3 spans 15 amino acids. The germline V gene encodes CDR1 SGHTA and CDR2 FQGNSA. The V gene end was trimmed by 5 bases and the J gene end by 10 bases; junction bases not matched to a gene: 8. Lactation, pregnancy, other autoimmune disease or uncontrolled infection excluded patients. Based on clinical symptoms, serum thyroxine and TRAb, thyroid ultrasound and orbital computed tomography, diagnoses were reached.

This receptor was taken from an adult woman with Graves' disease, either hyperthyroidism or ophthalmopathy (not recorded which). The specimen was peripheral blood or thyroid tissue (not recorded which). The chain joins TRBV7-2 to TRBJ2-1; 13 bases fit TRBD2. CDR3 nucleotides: TGTGCCAGCAGCCCAGGACTAGCGGGAGTAAGAGAGCAGTTCTTC. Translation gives CASSPGLAGVREQFF.